The 31 T cell receptor beta chains below were found in one sample sequenced in a study of blood T cell repertoires in COVID-19 (dated by TCRdb to 2018 to 2020). The method behind the library was the immunoSEQ multiplex PCR assay. TCRdb took over this immuneACCESS table, retaining in-frame rearrangements with V and J assigned. Such tables are incomplete; in checked studies, under half of the missing clones stem from an unresolved V gene, and the remainder is unexplained. For this sample the table gives over 250,000 clones, of which about 91% were detected only once. The ten largest clonotypes hold around 9% of the sample. Material for sequencing was PBMCs or T cells enriched from blood (not recorded which). Every receptor here comes from a young woman who had recovered from COVID-19.

The chain uses TRBV7-2 and TRBJ2-3, with 7 positions matching TRBD1. Germline lookup yields CDR1 SGHTA and CDR2 FQGNSA. This CDR3 has 15 residues. The V and J ends lost 5 bases and 4 bases, in that order; junction bases with no gene match: 9. The CDR3 region is CASSIQGVGADTQYF. The CDR3 DNA follows: TGTGCCAGCAGCATCCAGGGGGTAGGCGCAGATACGCAGTATTTT.

V usage is TRBV5-1 and J usage is TRBJ1-3; TRBD1 matches 8 bases. CDR1 is SGHRS and CDR2 is YFSETQ in the germline V gene. The CDR3 is made up of 15 amino acids. V dropped 4 bases and J dropped 5; count of bases not matched to a gene: 8. This CDR3 reads CASSESGGVRNTIYF. The CDR3, as DNA: TGCGCCAGCAGCGAATCAGGGGGCGTGAGAAACACCATATATTTT.

This clone turned up a few times. The V and J genes are TRBV7-8 and TRBJ2-2; TRBD2 matches 9 bases. The CDR3 sequence is 16 residues long. Per the germline V gene, CDR1 is SGHVS and CDR2 is FQNEAQ. The junction had 4 bases not matched to a gene; V was cut back by 5 bases and J by 0 bases. The DNA of the CDR3 is TGTGCCAGCAGCGAAAGACTAGCGGCGAACACCGGGGAGCTGTTTTTT. Its protein product is CASSERLAANTGELFF.

Turning to this clone: At the DNA level, this CDR3 is encoded by other sequences in the same sample as well. This rearrangement joins TRBV28 to TRBJ1-2; maybe TRBD1 (6 bases). Per the germline V gene, CDR1 is MDHEN and CDR2 is SYDVKM. The V end was cut by 3 bases, the J end by 0 bases, with 8 bases between. The CDR3 has 14 amino acids. The CDR3: CASSLSGANYGYTF. The CDR3 DNA reads as TGTGCCAGCAGTTTGTCAGGGGCTAACTATGGCTACACCTTC.

The count of this clone is one. For the CDR3, the DNA is TGCAGCGTGGACAGGGGGGACTATGGCTACACCTTC. It translates to CSVDRGDYGYTF. This chain links TRBV29-1 with TRBJ1-2, with 10 bases aligning to TRBD1. Germline loops: CDR1 SQVTM, CDR2 ANQGSEA. This CDR3 has 12 residues. V lost 6 bases to trimming and J lost 3 bases; unmatched junction nucleotides: 1.

This chain links TRBV28 with TRBJ1-1; no clear D gene. V was cut by 6 bases and J by 5 bases, with 13 bases left in between. Germline V CDR1 and CDR2: MDHEN, SYDVKM. The CDR3 consists of 13 residues. As DNA, the CDR3 is TGTGCCAGCAGAGGAGTTCTGCGGACTGAAGCTTTCTTT. Protein product: CASRGVLRTEAFF.

The genes are TRBV3-1 (or the pseudogene TRBV3-2) and TRBJ2-6; no definite D call. The CDR3 totals 16 residues. Germline V lookup: CDR1 LGHDT, CDR2 YNNKEL (reference sequence). Trimming shortened V by 4 bases and J by 0 bases, and 10 bases separated the two germline ends. The CDR3: CASSPRPSSGANVLTF. As DNA, the CDR3 is TGTGCCAGCAGCCCTCGTCCCAGCTCTGGGGCCAACGTCCTGACTTTC.

This clone was found once. This chain connects TRBV7-8 to TRBJ1-6, with 9 bases fitting TRBD1. Trimming at V came to 6 bases and at J to 7 bases, leaving 10 bases not matched to a gene. This CDR3 spans 16 amino acids. CDR1 is SGHVS, CDR2 FQNEAQ, per germline. CDR3 nucleotides: TGTGCCAGCAGAGCGGGACAGGGATGGTGGAATTCACCCCTCCACTTT. Its translation: CASRAGQGWWNSPLHF.

This clone was seen once. The chain uses TRBV19 and TRBJ2-1, with D maybe TRBD1 (5 bases). The germline gives CDR1 LNHDA, CDR2 SQIVND (reference sequence). V was trimmed by 0 bases and J by 2 bases, leaving 8 bases between them. The CDR3 has 15 amino acids. CDR3 in amino acids: CASSIEGVPYNEQFF. CDR3 in DNA: TGTGCCAGTAGTATAGAAGGGGTCCCCTACAATGAGCAGTTCTTC.

The genes are TRBV6-5 and TRBJ1-2, with 8 bases fitting TRBD1. Germline V gene data show CDR1 as MNHEY and CDR2 as SVGAGI. The CDR3 spans 12 residues. The V segment lost 8 bases and the J segment 7 bases; nucleotides outside the gene matches: 6. CDR3: CASGQGARGYTF. The CDR3 DNA is TGTGCCAGCGGGCAGGGGGCCCGTGGCTACACCTTC.

There are a few counts of this clone. DNA of the CDR3: TGTGCCAGCAGCTTAGAGGCGGGAGAATTGGGTACGCAGTATTTT. Encoded protein: CASSLEAGELGTQYF. The rearrangement uses TRBV7-2 and TRBJ2-3; 7 nucleotides agree with TRBD2. The CDR3 extends over 15 amino acids. Per germline, CDR1 SGHTA and CDR2 FQGNSA. The V segment lost 1 base and the J segment 8 bases; nucleotides outside the gene matches: 9.

CDR3 DNA: TGTGCCAGCAGCCAAGGCTCTGGAGCGGGAAACACCATATATTTT. It is translated as CASSQGSGAGNTIYF. J is TRBJ1-3 and V is TRBV3-1 (or the pseudogene TRBV3-2); D gene unclear. Looked up from germline, CDR1 is LGHDT and CDR2 is YNNKEL (reference sequence). The CDR3 extends over 15 amino acids. V was cut by 1 base and J by 4 bases, with 11 bases left in between.

In DNA, the CDR3 is TGTGCCATCAGCCCCACTAGCGGGGGTTCATACAATGAGCAGTTCTTC. This sequence encodes CAISPTSGGSYNEQFF. The chain couples TRBV10-3 to TRBJ2-1, with 11 bases matching TRBD2. Trimming removed 6 bases from V and 4 bases from J; junction bases left unmatched: 8. From germline, CDR1 is ENHRY and CDR2 SYGVKD. This CDR3 has 16 residues.

The chain employs TRBV5-6 and TRBJ2-1, with 8 bases matching TRBD2. CDR1 and CDR2 (germline): SGHDT, YYEEEE. Unmatched junction bases numbered 3, after V lost 0 bases and J lost 4 bases. The length of the CDR3 is 15 residues. DNA of the CDR3: TGTGCCAGCAGCTTGGCCGGGAGGGCGTACAATGAGCAGTTCTTC. This gives the protein CASSLAGRAYNEQFF.

V and J are TRBV2 and TRBJ2-1, with a weak D call TRBD2 (6 bases). This CDR3 is 13 amino acids long. In germline, CDR1 is SNHLY, CDR2 FYNNEI. Trimming pared 4 bases from V and 8 bases from J, leaving 12 bases between. The CDR3 sequence: CASSGIWGDEQFF. The CDR3, as DNA: TGTGCCAGCAGTGGGATTTGGGGGGATGAGCAGTTCTTC. Using reference TRBV2 and TRBJ2-1 for the parts outside the CDR3, the full variable domain is EPEVTQTPSHQVTQMGQEVILRCVPISNHLYFYWYRQILGQKVEFLVSFYNNEISEKSEIFDDQFSVERPDGSNFTLKIRSTKLEDSAMYFCASSGIWGDEQFFGPGTRLTVL.

In this sample, this clone turned up once. The chain has TRBV11-1 and TRBJ2-7; 7 bases fit TRBD2. After removal of 1 base from V and 2 bases from J, the junction contained 5 bases not matched to a gene. Germline loops: CDR1 SGHAT, CDR2 FQDESV (reference sequence). This CDR3 is 15 amino acids long. The CDR3 DNA sequence: TGTGCCAGCAGCTTAGAGGCGGGGGAGACCTACGAGCAGTACTTC. Translation: CASSLEAGETYEQYF.

This clone turned up a few times. The chain has TRBV6-2 or TRBV6-3 and TRBJ1-5, with D maybe TRBD1 (5 bases). CDR3 size: 18 residues. Germline-derived CDR1 and CDR2 are MNHEY and SVGEGT. V gave up 0 bases and J gave up 7 bases, with 22 bases separating them. CDR3 DNA: TGTGCCAGCAGTTACTCTCCGGGACTCATGAGAGGAGGCCAGCCCCAGCATTTT. It is translated as CASSYSPGLMRGGQPQHF.

This chain joins TRBV4-3 and TRBJ2-5, with 9 nucleotides matching TRBD1. This CDR3 is built from 15 residues. The junction had 6 bases not matched to a gene; V was cut back by 2 bases and J by 5 bases. Germline V gene sequence: CDR1 LGHNA, CDR2 YSLEER. CDR3 in amino acids: CASSQQNRGHETQYF. CDR3 in DNA: TGCGCCAGCAGCCAACAAAACAGGGGGCACGAGACCCAGTACTTC.

The V gene is TRBV5-8, the J gene TRBJ2-5; weak D call: TRBD2 (5 bases). Trimming pared 2 bases from V and 5 bases from J, leaving 10 bases between. The CDR3 is 13 residues long. The germline gives CDR1 SGHTS, CDR2 YDEGEE. The CDR3 DNA reads as TGTGCCAGCAGCTTCCGGGGTAGCGAGACCCAGTACTTC. Translating it yields CASSFRGSETQYF.

The chain uses TRBV28 and TRBJ1-1; D not certain. The CDR3 is made up of 13 amino acids. Germline CDR1 reads MDHEN; CDR2 reads SYDVKM. The V end lost 4 bases, the J end lost 1 base, and 7 bases lay between the germline ends. The CDR3 sequence: CASSSVQNTEAFF. In DNA form, the CDR3 reads TGTGCCAGCAGTTCAGTACAGAACACTGAAGCTTTCTTT.

CDR3 amino acids: CASSLTGDYEQYF. In DNA, the CDR3 is TGTGCCAGCAGTTTGACAGGAGACTACGAGCAGTACTTC. This chain joins TRBV28 and TRBJ2-7; possibly TRBD1 for D (6 bases). The CDR3 runs 13 residues. V was cut by 3 bases and J by 3 bases, with 9 bases left in between. The germline V gene has CDR1 MDHEN and CDR2 SYDVKM.

The CDR3 spells CASRQLGDRSDTQYF. In DNA, the CDR3 is TGCGCCAGCAGGCAACTGGGGGACAGGTCAGATACGCAGTATTTT. The chain has TRBV5-1 and TRBJ2-3; 8 bases agree with TRBD1. The junction had 9 bases not matched to a gene; V was cut back by 5 bases and J by 4 bases. Looked up from germline, CDR1 is SGHRS and CDR2 is YFSETQ. CDR3 length: 15 residues.

The genes are TRBV27 and TRBJ1-5, with D perhaps matching TRBD1 (6 bases). Trimming took off 4 bases at V and 7 bases at J, with 17 bases between the two ends. The CDR3 runs to 15 residues. CDR1 is MNHEY, CDR2 SMNVEV, per germline (reference sequence). The chain's CDR3 is CASSSLVGAGQPQHF. CDR3 bases: TGTGCCAGCAGTTCACTGGTGGGGGCAGGCCAGCCCCAGCATTTT.

The rearrangement uses TRBV5-8 and TRBJ1-1; 8 nucleotides align to TRBD1. After removal of 4 bases from V and 6 bases from J, the junction contained 8 bases not matched to a gene. The CDR3 has 14 amino acids. Looked up from germline, CDR1 is SGHTS and CDR2 is YDEGEE. CDR3 in amino acids: CASSRDGQGSEAFF. In DNA form, the CDR3 reads TGTGCCAGCAGCCGGGATGGACAGGGCTCTGAAGCTTTCTTT.

The J gene is TRBJ1-2, the V gene TRBV28, with 7 bases fitting TRBD1. Unmatched junction bases numbered 6, after V lost 7 bases and J lost 1 base. This CDR3 is built from 14 residues. CDR1 and CDR2 (germline): MDHEN, SYDVKM. The CDR3 DNA sequence: TGTGCCAGCACCACCCAGGGGGTTAACTATGGCTACACCTTC. Protein product: CASTTQGVNYGYTF.

This rearrangement joins TRBV14 to TRBJ1-2; a weak D match, TRBD1 (5 bases). The CDR3 consists of 15 residues. V was trimmed by 5 bases and J by 1 base, leaving 14 bases between them. Germline CDR1 and CDR2: SGHDN and FVKESK. The CDR3 DNA reads TGTGCCAGCAGCGAATTTTACAGGAATAACTATGGCTACACCTTC. Translating it yields CASSEFYRNNYGYTF.

V is TRBV7-3 and J is TRBJ1-1; D gene ambiguous. V gave up 4 bases and J gave up 6 bases, with 21 bases separating them. This CDR3 has 16 residues. CDR1 is SGHTA, CDR2 FQGTGA, per germline. CDR3 in DNA: TGTGCCAGCAGCTCCGATCCGCCCCCTATGAGCGCTGAAGCTTTCTTT. This codes for CASSSDPPPMSAEAFF.

This clone was detected once. The chain couples TRBV7-8 to TRBJ2-1; 7 bases fit TRBD2. V dropped 4 bases and J dropped 6; count of bases not matched to a gene: 6. The CDR3 is made up of 14 amino acids. Germline CDR1 and CDR2: SGHVS and FQNEAQ. This CDR3 reads CASSYGGSFNEQFF. CDR3 in DNA: TGTGCCAGCAGCTACGGCGGGAGCTTCAATGAGCAGTTCTTC.

The V call is TRBV27, the J call TRBJ2-2; 9 nucleotides match TRBD1. CDR3 size: 21 residues. Germline V CDR1 and CDR2: MNHEY, SMNVEV (reference sequence). Losses at the gene ends were 2 bases for V and 1 base for J; bases not matched to a gene: 17. The CDR3 coding sequence is TGTGCCAGCAGTTTAAGTACAGGGGGCCCCCGGTGGGGGATGAACACCGGGGAGCTGTTTTTT. This encodes CASSLSTGGPRWGMNTGELFF.

The J gene is TRBJ2-5, the V gene TRBV5-1, with 7 nucleotides matching TRBD1. Losses at the gene ends were 7 bases for V and 1 base for J; bases not matched to a gene: 4. Germline values: CDR1 SGHRS, CDR2 YFSETQ. The CDR3 contains 13 residues. The CDR3 DNA reads as TGCGCCAGCTACGACAGGGCCCAAGAGACCCAGTACTTC. As protein: CASYDRAQETQYF.

This clone was seen just once. The chain uses TRBV5-6 and TRBJ1-5; D is possibly TRBD1 (5 bases). Per germline, CDR1 SGHDT and CDR2 YYEEEE. The CDR3 runs 16 residues. V was shortened by 0 bases and J by 2 bases, with 12 bases between the two germline ends. The CDR3 nucleotides read TGTGCCAGCAGCTTGGGGATGGGGCAGCGCAATCAGCCCCAGCATTTT. Its protein is CASSLGMGQRNQPQHF.